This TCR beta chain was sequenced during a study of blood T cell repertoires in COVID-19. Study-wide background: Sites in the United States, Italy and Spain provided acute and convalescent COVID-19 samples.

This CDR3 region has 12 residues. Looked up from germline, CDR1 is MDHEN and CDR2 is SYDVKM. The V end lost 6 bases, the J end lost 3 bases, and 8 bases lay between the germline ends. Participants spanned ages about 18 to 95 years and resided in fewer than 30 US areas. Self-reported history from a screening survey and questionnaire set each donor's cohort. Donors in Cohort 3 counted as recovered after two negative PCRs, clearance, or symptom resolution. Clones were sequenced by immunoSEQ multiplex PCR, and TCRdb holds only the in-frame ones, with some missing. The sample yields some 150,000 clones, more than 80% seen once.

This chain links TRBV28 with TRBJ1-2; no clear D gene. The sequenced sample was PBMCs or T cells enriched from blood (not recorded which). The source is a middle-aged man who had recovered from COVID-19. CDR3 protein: CASSRGYYGYTF. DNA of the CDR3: TGTGCCAGCAGCCGAGGGTACTATGGCTACACCTTC.